This TCR beta chain was captured by sequencing in a study of a mutant IDH1 vaccine in newly diagnosed glioma. Across the whole study: Patients got radiotherapy, temozolomide, or both beforehand, and most got both.

Profiling relied on immunoSEQ multiplex PCR, and the TCRdb table lists in-frame clones only, not all of them. The sample holds tens of thousands of clones; roughly four fifths are singletons and the top ten take more than 5%. Concerning this clone: Its antigen is currently unknown.

Trimming cost V 5 bases and J 6 bases, with 8 bases left between them. The germline V gene encodes CDR1 PRHDT and CDR2 FYEKMQ (reference sequence). This CDR3 comprises 12 residues. Time point specified: week 47, end of study. Vaccinated patients received 300 ug of mutant IDH1 20-mer peptide per dose, with topical imiquimod. The sample consisted of PBMCs, taken from a glioma patient whose treatment included an IDH1 peptide vaccine. This sequence was found in a man aged 40-55 years with glioma. The chain couples TRBV13 to TRBJ2-1; D not resolved. In DNA, the CDR3 is TGTGCCAGCAGCCCCCCCACCAATGAGCAGTTCTTC. Its translation: CASSPPTNEQFF.